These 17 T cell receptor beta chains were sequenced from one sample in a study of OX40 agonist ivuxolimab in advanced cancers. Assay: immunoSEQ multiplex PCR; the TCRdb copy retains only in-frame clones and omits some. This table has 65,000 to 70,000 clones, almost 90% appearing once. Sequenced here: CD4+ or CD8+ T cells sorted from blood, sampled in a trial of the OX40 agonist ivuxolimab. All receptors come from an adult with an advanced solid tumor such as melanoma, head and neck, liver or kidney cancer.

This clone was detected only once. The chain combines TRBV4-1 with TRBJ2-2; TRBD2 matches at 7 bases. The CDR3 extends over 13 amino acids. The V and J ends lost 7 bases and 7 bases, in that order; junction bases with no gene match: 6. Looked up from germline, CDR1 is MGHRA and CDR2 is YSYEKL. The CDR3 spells CASTREVGGELFF. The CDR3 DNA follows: TGCGCCAGCACCCGGGAGGTCGGCGGGGAGCTGTTTTTT.

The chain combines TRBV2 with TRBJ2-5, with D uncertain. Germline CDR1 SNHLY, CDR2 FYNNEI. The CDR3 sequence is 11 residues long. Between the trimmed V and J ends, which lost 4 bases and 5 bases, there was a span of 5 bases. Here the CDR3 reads CASSVGETQYF. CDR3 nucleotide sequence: TGTGCCAGCAGTGTTGGGGAGACCCAGTACTTC.

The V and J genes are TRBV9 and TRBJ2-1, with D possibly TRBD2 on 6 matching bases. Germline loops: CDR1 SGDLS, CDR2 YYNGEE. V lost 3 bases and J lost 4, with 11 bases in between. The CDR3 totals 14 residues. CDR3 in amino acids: CASSDGDSYNEQFF. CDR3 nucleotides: TGTGCCAGCAGCGACGGGGACTCTTACAATGAGCAGTTCTTC.

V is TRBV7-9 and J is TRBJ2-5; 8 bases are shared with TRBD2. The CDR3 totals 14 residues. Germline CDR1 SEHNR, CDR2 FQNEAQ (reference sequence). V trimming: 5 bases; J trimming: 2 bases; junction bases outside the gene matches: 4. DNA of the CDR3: TGTGCCAGCAGCCCAGGACTAGCACAAGAGACCCAGTACTTC. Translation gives CASSPGLAQETQYF.

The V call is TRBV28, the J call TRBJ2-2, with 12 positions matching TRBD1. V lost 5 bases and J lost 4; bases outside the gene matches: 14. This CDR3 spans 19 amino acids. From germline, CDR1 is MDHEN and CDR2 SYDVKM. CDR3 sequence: CASSPAGTGGALVTGELFF. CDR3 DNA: TGTGCCAGCAGTCCAGCCGGGACAGGGGGCGCCTTGGTCACCGGGGAGCTGTTTTTT.

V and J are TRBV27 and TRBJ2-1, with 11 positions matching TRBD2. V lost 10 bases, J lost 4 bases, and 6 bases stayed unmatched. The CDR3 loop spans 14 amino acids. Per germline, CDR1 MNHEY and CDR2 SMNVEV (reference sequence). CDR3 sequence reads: CATAGLAAYNEQFF. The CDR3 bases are TGTGCCACCGCGGGACTAGCGGCATACAATGAGCAGTTCTTC.

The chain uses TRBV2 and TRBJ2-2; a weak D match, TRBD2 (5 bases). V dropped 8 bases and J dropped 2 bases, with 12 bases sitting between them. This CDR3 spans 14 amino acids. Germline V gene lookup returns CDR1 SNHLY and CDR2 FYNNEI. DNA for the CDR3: TGTGCCAGCTGCCGGACTCCTAACACCGGGGAGCTGTTTTTT. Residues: CASCRTPNTGELFF.

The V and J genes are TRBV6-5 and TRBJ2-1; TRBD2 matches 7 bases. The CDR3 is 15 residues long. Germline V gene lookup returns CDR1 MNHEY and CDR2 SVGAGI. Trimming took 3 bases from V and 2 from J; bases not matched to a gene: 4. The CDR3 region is CASSYWGRAYNEQFF. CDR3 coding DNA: TGTGCCAGCAGTTATTGGGGGAGGGCCTACAATGAGCAGTTCTTC.

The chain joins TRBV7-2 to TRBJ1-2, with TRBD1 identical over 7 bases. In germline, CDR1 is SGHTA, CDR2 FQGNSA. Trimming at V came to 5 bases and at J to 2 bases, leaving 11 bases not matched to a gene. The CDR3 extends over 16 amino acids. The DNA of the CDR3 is TGTGCCAGCAGCCCAACCGGGACAGCATCAAACTATGGCTACACCTTC. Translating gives CASSPTGTASNYGYTF.

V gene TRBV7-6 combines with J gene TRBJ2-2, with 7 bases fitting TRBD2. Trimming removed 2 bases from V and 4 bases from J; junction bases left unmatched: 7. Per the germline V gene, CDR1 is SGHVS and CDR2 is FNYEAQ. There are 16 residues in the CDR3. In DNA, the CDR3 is TGTGCCAGCAGCTTACAGGGAGGGATTCGCACCGGGGAGCTGTTTTTT. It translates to CASSLQGGIRTGELFF.

CDR3: CASSLGLSRVEQYF. CDR3 coding DNA: TGTGCCAGCAGCTTAGGACTCAGCAGGGTCGAGCAGTACTTC. The chain joins TRBV7-2 to TRBJ2-7, with D possibly being TRBD1 (5 bases). Germline V gives CDR1 SGHTA, CDR2 FQGNSA. The CDR3 length is 14 residues. V was clipped by 1 base and J by 6 bases, with 13 bases between them. The full variable domain, with the rest looked up from reference TRBV7-2 and TRBJ2-7, is GAGVSQSPSNKVTEKGKDVELRCDPISGHTALYWYRQSLGQGLEFLIYFQGNSAPDKSGLPSDRFSAERTGGSVSTLTIQRTQQEDSAVYLCASSLGLSRVEQYFGPGTRLTVT.

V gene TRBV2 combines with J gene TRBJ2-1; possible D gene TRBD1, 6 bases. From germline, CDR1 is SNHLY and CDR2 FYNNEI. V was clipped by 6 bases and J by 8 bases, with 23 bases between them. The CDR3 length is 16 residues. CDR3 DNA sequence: TGTGCCAGCAGACCGGGACAAGTATTTTCGGGCGATGAGCAGTTCTTC. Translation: CASRPGQVFSGDEQFF.

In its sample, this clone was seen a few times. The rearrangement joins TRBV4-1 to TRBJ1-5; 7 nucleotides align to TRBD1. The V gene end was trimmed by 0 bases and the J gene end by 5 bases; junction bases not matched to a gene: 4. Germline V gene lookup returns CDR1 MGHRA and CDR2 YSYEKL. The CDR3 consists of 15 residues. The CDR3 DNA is TGCGCCAGCAGCCAAGATCGCACAGGGGATCAGCCCCAGCATTTT. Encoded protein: CASSQDRTGDQPQHF.

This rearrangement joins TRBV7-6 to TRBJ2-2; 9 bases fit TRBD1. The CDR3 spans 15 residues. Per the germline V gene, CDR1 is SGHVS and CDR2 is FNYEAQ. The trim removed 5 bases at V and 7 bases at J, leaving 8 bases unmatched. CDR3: CASSRGQGLIGELFF. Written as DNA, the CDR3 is TGTGCCAGCAGCAGGGGACAGGGCTTAATCGGGGAGCTGTTTTTT. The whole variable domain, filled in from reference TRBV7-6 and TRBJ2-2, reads GAGVSQSPRYKVTKRGQDVALRCDPISGHVSLYWYRQALGQGPEFLTYFNYEAQQDKSGLPNDRFSAERPEGSISTLTIQRTEQRDSAMYRCASSRGQGLIGELFFGEGSRLTVL.

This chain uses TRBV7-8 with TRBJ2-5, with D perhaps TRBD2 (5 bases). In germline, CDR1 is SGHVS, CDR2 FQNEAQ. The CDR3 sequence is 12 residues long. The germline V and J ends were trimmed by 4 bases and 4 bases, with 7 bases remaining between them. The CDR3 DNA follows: TGTGCCAGCAGCTCCGCGGGAGAGACCCAGTACTTC. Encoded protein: CASSSAGETQYF.

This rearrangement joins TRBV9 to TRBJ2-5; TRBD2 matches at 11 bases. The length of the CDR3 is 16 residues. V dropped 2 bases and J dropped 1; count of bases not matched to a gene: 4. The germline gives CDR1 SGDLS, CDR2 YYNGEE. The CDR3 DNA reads TGTGCCAGCAGCGTTGCCGGGACTAGCGGCCAAGAGACCCAGTACTTC. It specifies CASSVAGTSGQETQYF.

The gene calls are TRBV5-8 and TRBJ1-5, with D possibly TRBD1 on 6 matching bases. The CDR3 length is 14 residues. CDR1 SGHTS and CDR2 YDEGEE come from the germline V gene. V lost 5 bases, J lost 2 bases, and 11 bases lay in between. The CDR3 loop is CASSGHRGNQPQHF. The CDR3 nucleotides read TGTGCCAGCAGTGGACACAGGGGCAATCAGCCCCAGCATTTT.